What follows are 30 T cell receptor beta chains derived from one specimen sequenced in a study of shared clonotypes between healthy human individuals. Some clones are missing from TCRdb's copy, which holds only in-frame ones; the method was immunoSEQ multiplex PCR. The repertoire holds about 1.1 million clones, about 80% seen once, with about 0.89% in the top ten. Sequences were obtained from memory CD4+ T cells from PBMCs. Subset here: CD45RA-negative fraction. The origin of the receptors is a man younger than 30 in good health. Some clones in this sample may be carry-over from other donors' samples.

The CDR3 DNA follows: TGTGCCAGCAGTTATCCCGCTCGGGGGACCCAGCATTTT. As protein: CASSYPARGTQHF. This chain connects TRBV28 to TRBJ1-5, with a weak D call TRBD1 (5 bases). CDR1 and CDR2 from the germline V gene are MDHEN and SYDVKM. Trimming removed 4 bases at V and 11 bases at J, with 15 bases between. This CDR3 spans 13 amino acids.

This rearrangement joins TRBV11-3 to TRBJ2-1; a weak D match, TRBD2 (5 bases). V was shortened by 5 bases and J by 2 bases, with 13 bases between the two germline ends. CDR3 size: 15 residues. CDR1 is SGHNT, CDR2 YENEEA, per germline. This CDR3 reads CASSRGSSPYNEQFF. For the CDR3, the DNA is TGTGCCAGCAGCCGAGGGAGTTCCCCCTACAATGAGCAGTTCTTC.

The V gene is TRBV6-5, the J gene TRBJ1-1, with D uncertain. Trimming took off 5 bases at V and 5 bases at J, with 18 bases between the two ends. Germline V gives CDR1 MNHEY, CDR2 SVGAGI. The CDR3 extends over 15 amino acids. CDR3 in amino acids: CASSVGFSIGTEAFF. CDR3 nucleotide sequence: TGTGCCAGCAGTGTGGGGTTCTCGATTGGAACTGAAGCTTTCTTT.

The chain has TRBV5-6 and TRBJ2-5; 10 bases match TRBD2. The CDR3 has 16 amino acids. CDR1 and CDR2 (germline): SGHDT, YYEEEE. The J segment lost 5 bases and the V segment lost 3 bases, leaving 10 bases of the junction unmatched. CDR3 loop: CASSSLLAGVRETQYF. CDR3 sequence (DNA): TGTGCCAGCAGCTCCCTTCTAGCGGGAGTTAGGGAGACCCAGTACTTC.

This clone was counted many times. The V and J genes are TRBV7-2 and TRBJ2-1; possibly TRBD2 for D (6 bases). Between the trimmed V and J ends, which lost 5 bases and 7 bases, there was a span of 12 bases. The CDR3 runs to 13 residues. CDR1 is SGHTA and CDR2 is FQGNSA in the germline V gene. CDR3 DNA: TGTGCCAGCAGCGCCTATAGCGGAAATGAGCAGTTCTTC. Its translation: CASSAYSGNEQFF.

The chain employs TRBV11-2 and TRBJ2-3; 7 positions agree with TRBD2. V was clipped by 1 base and J by 6 bases; unmatched bases: 4. The germline CDR1 and CDR2 sequences are SGHAT and FQNNGV. This CDR3 has 14 residues. The CDR3: CASSLGGGMDTQYF. The CDR3 nucleotides are TGTGCCAGCAGCTTAGGGGGGGGAATGGATACGCAGTATTTT.

CDR3 in amino acids: CASSAWGTGAYYGYTF. The CDR3 region has the DNA TGTGCCAGCAGTGCCTGGGGGACAGGGGCATACTATGGCTACACCTTC. The gene calls are TRBV6-1 and TRBJ1-2; TRBD1 matches 10 bases. Germline loops: CDR1 MNHNS, CDR2 SASEGT. The V and J ends lost 4 bases and 3 bases, in that order; junction bases with no gene match: 8. This CDR3 is 16 amino acids long.

The chain combines TRBV5-1 with TRBJ2-1, with D hard to call. Trimming cost V 1 base and J 6 bases, with 11 bases left between them. The CDR3 totals 14 residues. The germline gives CDR1 SGHRS, CDR2 YFSETQ. CDR3 DNA: TGCGCCAGCAGCTTGCGGGTACGAGGCAATGAGCAGTTCTTC. Translated: CASSLRVRGNEQFF.

V and J are TRBV7-2 and TRBJ2-1; 9 bases align to TRBD2. Germline V gene sequence: CDR1 SGHTA, CDR2 FQGNSA. The trim removed 5 bases at V and 2 bases at J, leaving 7 bases unmatched. The length of the CDR3 is 16 residues. The CDR3 protein is CASSLLAGVTYNEQFF. The CDR3 DNA reads TGTGCCAGCAGCCTCTTAGCGGGAGTAACCTACAATGAGCAGTTCTTC.

This chain's CDR3 is CAWSAVGNSYEQYF. The DNA of the CDR3 is TGTGCCTGGAGTGCAGTTGGTAACTCCTACGAGCAGTACTTC. The chain carries TRBV30 and TRBJ2-7; D remains ambiguous. The CDR3 totals 14 residues. Trimming removed 1 base at V and 0 bases at J, with 10 bases between. Germline CDR1 GTSNPN, CDR2 SVGIG (reference sequence).

As DNA, the CDR3 is TGCGCCAGCAGCCAAGAGCTACTCCGGGACCTCCTCGCGACCGAGCAGTACTTC. It yields the protein CASSQELLRDLLATEQYF. The rearrangement uses TRBV4-3 and TRBJ2-7; tentatively, D is TRBD1 or TRBD2 (5 bases each). Germline V gene lookup returns CDR1 LGHNA and CDR2 YSLEER. V lost 0 bases, J lost 6 bases, and 24 bases lay in between. The length of the CDR3 is 18 residues.

This clone appeared once. The chain combines TRBV27 with TRBJ2-3; 10 nucleotides line up with TRBD2. This CDR3 spans 14 amino acids. Losses at the gene ends were 5 bases for V and 9 bases for J; bases not matched to a gene: 8. Germline assignment: CDR1 MNHEY and CDR2 SMNVEV (reference sequence). The CDR3 DNA reads TGTGCCAGCAGTAGCGGGAGGGGGGGCCTGACGCAGTATTTT. It encodes CASSSGRGGLTQYF.

V is TRBV15 and J is TRBJ2-3; D is unclear. V was cut by 5 bases and J by 4 bases, with 16 bases left in between. The CDR3 runs to 15 residues. Germline lookup yields CDR1 LNHNV and CDR2 YYDKDF (reference sequence). In DNA, the CDR3 is TGTGCCACCAGCCCGATGAGGCAGGACGCAGATACGCAGTATTTT. Its translation: CATSPMRQDADTQYF.

The chain recombines TRBV7-2 with TRBJ2-2, with a possible D match to TRBD2 (5 bases). With 2 bases removed from V and 6 bases from J, the gap between germline ends came to 16 bases. This CDR3 comprises 16 residues. Germline V CDR1 and CDR2: SGHTA, FQGNSA. CDR3 sequence (DNA): TGTGCCAGCAGCTTACGCACTGGGCCGGGGTCCGGGGAGCTGTTTTTT. This sequence encodes CASSLRTGPGSGELFF.

V gene TRBV5-1 combines with J gene TRBJ1-3, with TRBD1 as a possible D gene (6 bases). Trimming took 7 bases from V and 2 from J, leaving 10 bases between them. This CDR3 comprises 13 residues. CDR1 SGHRS and CDR2 YFSETQ come from the germline V gene. The CDR3 DNA reads TGCGCCAGCGCATCAGGGGCTGGAAACACCATATATTTT. Its translation is CASASGAGNTIYF.

This clone was observed a few times. The chain recombines TRBV7-9 with TRBJ2-7, with 9 bases identical to TRBD2. Germline assignment: CDR1 SEHNR and CDR2 FQNEAQ (reference sequence). V was pared by 5 bases and J by 4 bases, with 12 bases of the junction left unmatched. CDR3 length equals 16 residues. CDR3 in DNA: TGTGCCAGCAGCCGCACTACCCAGACTAGCGGATACGAGCAGTACTTC. Protein sequence: CASSRTTQTSGYEQYF.

The rearrangement links TRBV28 to TRBJ2-7; 7 bases agree with TRBD2. J gave up 6 bases and V 2 bases, and 10 bases lay outside the gene matches. The CDR3 sequence is 15 residues long. The germline CDR1 and CDR2 sequences are MDHEN and SYDVKM. The CDR3 bases are TGTGCCAGCAGTTTAGGGGGGGAGGACTCGGGCGAGCAGTACTTC. Its protein is CASSLGGEDSGEQYF.

This rearrangement joins TRBV5-1 to TRBJ2-1, with D possibly called TRBD1 or TRBD2 (5 bases each). CDR3 size: 16 residues. Germline V gene lookup returns CDR1 SGHRS and CDR2 YFSETQ. Between the trimmed V and J ends, which lost 0 bases and 9 bases, there was a span of 19 bases. DNA of the CDR3: TGCGCCAGCAGCTTGGAGACTGCCGAGTCTGGGGGTGAGCAGTTCTTC. It yields the protein CASSLETAESGGEQFF.

This clone was observed a single time. The chain employs TRBV5-1 and TRBJ2-7; 15 bases align to TRBD2. CDR3 size: 14 residues. J was trimmed by 5 bases and V by 6 bases; bases with no gene match: 3. CDR1 and CDR2 (germline): SGHRS, YFSETQ. The chain's CDR3 is CASNGLAGGNEQYF. In DNA, the CDR3 is TGCGCCAGCAACGGACTAGCGGGAGGGAACGAGCAGTACTTC.

This clone has just a few counts. The V and J genes are TRBV29-1 and TRBJ2-7; 8 bases map to TRBD2. The V segment lost 0 bases and the J segment 6 bases; nucleotides outside the gene matches: 7. Germline assignment: CDR1 SQVTM and CDR2 ANQGSEA. This CDR3 has 14 amino acids. In nucleotides, the CDR3 is TGCAGCGTTGAAGATCGGGGGGGGAGACTCGAGCAGTACTTC. Protein: CSVEDRGGRLEQYF.

V is TRBV19 and J is TRBJ1-5, with a tentative D call TRBD1 (5 bases). Per the germline V gene, CDR1 is LNHDA and CDR2 is SQIVND (reference sequence). The CDR3 is 14 amino acids. With 5 bases removed from V and 5 bases from J, the gap between germline ends came to 13 bases. The CDR3 reads CASSLKGGDQPQHF. The CDR3 DNA is TGTGCCAGTAGTTTAAAGGGAGGGGATCAGCCCCAGCATTTT.

The chain joins TRBV5-6 to TRBJ1-4, with 7 bases lining up with TRBD1. The CDR3 loop spans 15 amino acids. The germline gives CDR1 SGHDT, CDR2 YYEEEE. Losses at the gene ends were 2 bases for V and 8 bases for J; bases not matched to a gene: 9. The CDR3 reads CASSLWGTDREKLFF. CDR3 nucleotide sequence: TGTGCCAGCAGCTTATGGGGGACAGATCGAGAAAAACTGTTTTTT.

The chain carries TRBV4-1 and TRBJ1-3; D perhaps matches TRBD1 (6 bases). V was cut by 1 base and J by 4 bases, with 14 bases left in between. This CDR3 has 16 amino acids. CDR1 is MGHRA and CDR2 is YSYEKL in the germline V gene. The CDR3 nucleotides read TGCGCCAGCAGCCAAGTAGGGGGGGATTTGGGAAACACCATATATTTT. Amino acid sequence: CASSQVGGDLGNTIYF.

CDR3 region: CAWSPQRGGGYTF. The CDR3 DNA is TGTGCCTGGAGTCCCCAAAGGGGAGGTGGCTACACCTTC. The rearrangement joins TRBV30 to TRBJ1-2; maybe TRBD1 (5 bases). V dropped 2 bases and J dropped 7 bases, with 14 bases sitting between them. This CDR3 spans 13 amino acids. Germline CDR1 reads GTSNPN; CDR2 reads SVGIG (reference sequence).

About this clone itself: A read error may account for a junction end that differs from germline. V is TRBV7-8 and J is TRBJ1-3; tentatively, D is TRBD1 (5 bases). The CDR3 runs to 13 residues. CDR1 is SGHVS, CDR2 FQNEAQ, per germline. This chain's CDR3 is CASSGTAGNTIYF. The CDR3 region has the DNA TGTGCCAGCTCTGGGACTGCTGGGAACACCATATATTTT.

The DNA for the CDR3 is TGTGCCAGCAGTGGACAGGGGGCGCGATATGGCTACACCTTC. Its translation: CASSGQGARYGYTF. The rearrangement links TRBV2 to TRBJ1-2; 10 positions agree with TRBD1. V was clipped by 4 bases and J by 5 bases; unmatched bases: 4. Per germline, CDR1 SNHLY and CDR2 FYNNEI. CDR3 length: 14 residues.

The genes are TRBV6-5 and TRBJ1-1; no definite D call. V was pared by 2 bases and J by 11 bases, with 15 bases between. The CDR3 covers 13 residues. From germline, CDR1 is MNHEY and CDR2 SVGAGI. CDR3 sequence: CASSYKSVGGAFF. DNA for the CDR3: TGTGCCAGCAGTTACAAATCCGTCGGAGGGGCTTTCTTT.

This clone was counted a few times. J is TRBJ1-1 and V is TRBV5-4, with D tentatively TRBD1 (6 bases). With 2 bases removed from V and 4 bases from J, the gap between germline ends came to 12 bases. Looked up from germline, CDR1 is SGHNT and CDR2 is YYREEE (reference sequence). CDR3 size: 14 residues. CDR3 in amino acids: CASSLQQGSTEAFF. The CDR3 DNA follows: TGTGCCAGCAGCTTACAACAGGGAAGCACTGAAGCTTTCTTT.

CDR3 sequence (DNA): TGTGCCAGCAGGGGGACTAGCGGGATTCATGAGCAGTTCTTC. It translates to CASRGTSGIHEQFF. This rearrangement joins TRBV7-6 to TRBJ2-1, with 13 bases matching TRBD2. The CDR3 is 14 residues long. The germline V gene has CDR1 SGHVS and CDR2 FNYEAQ. The junction had 4 bases not matched to a gene; V was cut back by 6 bases and J by 8 bases.

This chain joins TRBV19 and TRBJ2-3; maybe TRBD2 (6 bases). This CDR3 has 15 amino acids. Germline assignment: CDR1 LNHDA and CDR2 SQIVND (reference sequence). Trimming pared 3 bases from V and 3 bases from J, leaving 13 bases between. CDR3 coding DNA: TGTGCCAGTAGTATGCTAGCGAGAAGAACAGATACGCAGTATTTT. It is translated as CASSMLARRTDTQYF.